This T cell receptor beta chain was retrieved from a study of shared clonotypes between healthy human individuals. Overall study findings and caveats: Several donors had about 5% of their naive CD4 clonotypes in common.

Here immunoSEQ multiplex PCR was the method, and the copy in TCRdb shows in-frame clones only, minus some. The table has roughly 2,300,000 clones, 80% to 95% seen once. With respect to this clone: Its antigen is currently unknown.

Germline assignment: CDR1 MNHEY and CDR2 SVGAGI. V lost 0 bases and J lost 4, with 12 bases in between. This CDR3 contains 15 residues. The specimen was naive CD4+ T cells from PBMCs. Subset indicated: CD45RA+ positively selected. This TCR was sampled from a man between 18 and 29 years old in good health. Some clones in this sample may be carry-over from other donors' samples. V is TRBV6-5 and J is TRBJ1-1; D is undetermined. CDR3 in DNA: TGTGCCAGCAGTTACTCTTCTCGATCCGGCACTGAAGCTTTCTTT. Its translation is CASSYSSRSGTEAFF.